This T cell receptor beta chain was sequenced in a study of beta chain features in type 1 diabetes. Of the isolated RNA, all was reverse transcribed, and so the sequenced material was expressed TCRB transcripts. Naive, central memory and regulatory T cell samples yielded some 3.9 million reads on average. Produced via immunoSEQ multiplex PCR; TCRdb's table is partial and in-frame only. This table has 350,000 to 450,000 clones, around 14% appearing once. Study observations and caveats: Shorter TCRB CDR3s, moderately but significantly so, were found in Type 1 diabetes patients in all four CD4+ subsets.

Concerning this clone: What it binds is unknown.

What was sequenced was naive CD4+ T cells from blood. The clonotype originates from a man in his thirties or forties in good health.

The CDR3 here is CASSLPGHGIDEQYV. As DNA, the CDR3 is TGTGCCAGCAGCTTACCGGGACACGGAATCGACGAGCAGTACGTC. The chain couples TRBV21-1 to TRBJ2-7; the table's D gene call, TRBD1, was not cross checked with the DNA. TRBV21-1 is annotated as a pseudogene. The CDR3 has 15 residues.